Described below is a single TCR beta chain sequence and its context. The antigen is not known. The data were obtained in a study of CD4 T cells in relation to SARS-CoV-2 and coronaviruses. Study in general: TCR beta CDR3s were sequenced after roughly nine-day antigen culture of PBMCs.

Produced via immunoSEQ multiplex PCR; TCRdb's table is partial and in-frame only. The sample records roughly 19,000 clones, around 80% being singletons. Before the COVID-19 pandemic, during about 2010-2018, CD4+ T cells were taken from unexposed donors. CD4+ T cells were isolated from the cells after 10 days of culture. As cell numbers allowed, unexposed-donor CD4+ T cells faced SARS-CoV-2 S/N and four cold-coronavirus spikes. Cultures received half-medium IL-2 refreshes on days 3 and 7. This receptor was obtained from a human donor in good health. Material for sequencing was CD4+ T cells from PBMCs, cultured in vitro.

In DNA, the CDR3 is TGTGCCAGCAGCGGGCAGGACAACTATGGCTACACCTTC. It codes for CASSGQDNYGYTF. This chain links TRBV11-2 with TRBJ1-2; no firm D call. Trimming took 5 bases from V and 2 from J, leaving 9 bases between them. The CDR3 totals 13 residues. Germline lookup yields CDR1 SGHAT and CDR2 FQNNGV.